This TCR beta chain was recovered during a study of blood T cell repertoires in COVID-19. At the level of the study: The study drew acute and convalescent COVID-19 samples from the United States, Italy and Spain. PBMCs, B-cell-depleted T cells, or T cells provided the cDNA or gDNA that made up the material.

Some clones are missing from TCRdb's copy, which holds only in-frame ones; the method was immunoSEQ multiplex PCR. This table holds about 70,000 clones, around 86% found once. The CDR3 sequence is 15 residues long. Germline trimming cut 6 bases from V and 6 bases from J; bases unmatched to any gene: 8. The germline gives CDR1 LNHDA, CDR2 SQIVND (reference sequence). This chain joins TRBV19 and TRBJ1-4, with TRBD1 matching 9 bases. Sequencing was carried out using peripheral blood. This sequence was found in a human donor in a cohort sampled during active COVID-19. The CDR3 sequence: CASRNWTGDYEKLFF. CDR3 in DNA: TGTGCCAGTAGGAACTGGACAGGGGATTATGAAAAACTGTTTTTT. Full variable domain (remainder filled in from reference TRBV19 and TRBJ1-4): DGGITQSPKYLFRKEGQNVTLSCEQNLNHDAMYWYRQDPGQGLRLIYYSQIVNDFQKGDIAEGYSVSREKKESFPLTVTSAQKNPTAFYLCASRNWTGDYEKLFFGSGTQLSVL.